What follows are 29 T cell receptor beta chains derived from one specimen sequenced in a study of OX40 agonist ivuxolimab in advanced cancers. TCRdb's copy holds only in-frame clones and misses some; the assay was immunoSEQ multiplex PCR. The data contain 98,000 or so clones, approximately 90% of them seen just once; the ten biggest clones take up 0.8% to 1%. The specimen comprised CD4+ or CD8+ T cells sorted from blood, sampled in a trial of the OX40 agonist ivuxolimab. These receptors were taken from an adult with an advanced solid tumor such as melanoma, head and neck, liver or kidney cancer.

The chain has TRBV14 and TRBJ1-2; D ambiguous. Trimming left V 1 base short and J 6 bases short, with 15 bases between. CDR1 and CDR2 (germline): SGHDN, FVKESK. The length of the CDR3 is 15 residues. The CDR3 DNA reads TGTGCCAGCAGCCAAGTAGGAGGCAGCTCTAATGGCTACACCTTC. Protein sequence: CASSQVGGSSNGYTF.

The CDR3 here is CASAPRLNYGYTF. For the CDR3, the DNA is TGTGCCAGTGCACCCCGGCTCAACTATGGCTACACCTTC. The J gene is TRBJ1-2, the V gene TRBV6-5, with D hard to call. There are 13 residues in the CDR3. Germline V gene lookup returns CDR1 MNHEY and CDR2 SVGAGI. V lost 9 bases to trimming and J lost 2 bases, with 13 bases between them.

The gene calls are TRBV28 and TRBJ2-2, with D perhaps matching TRBD1 (5 bases). V gave up 2 bases and J gave up 5 bases, with 12 bases separating them. From germline, CDR1 is MDHEN and CDR2 SYDVKM. The CDR3 is 15 amino acids. The CDR3 region has the DNA TGTGCCAGCAGTTTAGTGGGCGCAGGGACCGGGGAGCTGTTTTTT. Amino acid sequence: CASSLVGAGTGELFF.

This chain joins TRBV6-5 and TRBJ1-5; D is undetermined. The V end was cut by 2 bases, the J end by 0 bases, with 8 bases between. The CDR3 runs 15 residues. Germline V gene sequence: CDR1 MNHEY, CDR2 SVGAGI. CDR3 nucleotides: TGTGCCAGCAGTTACGGGAGTCCTAGCAATCAGCCCCAGCATTTT. Its protein product is CASSYGSPSNQPQHF.

The chain links TRBV5-1 to TRBJ1-6, with 11 bases identical to TRBD1. The V gene end was trimmed by 0 bases and the J gene end by 3 bases; junction bases not matched to a gene: 2. CDR3 length: 17 residues. Germline lookup yields CDR1 SGHRS and CDR2 YFSETQ. The DNA for the CDR3 is TGCGCCAGCAGCTTGGAGGGACAGGGGGTCTATAATTCACCCCTCCACTTT. Translated, it gives CASSLEGQGVYNSPLHF.

CDR3 in DNA: TGTGCCAGCAGTTTACGGAGTCCAATGAACACTGAAGCTTTCTTT. This encodes CASSLRSPMNTEAFF. The chain recombines TRBV27 with TRBJ1-1; D not resolved. The germline CDR1 and CDR2 sequences are MNHEY and SMNVEV (reference sequence). There are 15 residues in the CDR3. Trimming stripped 2 bases from V and 0 bases from J, with 10 bases between.

This chain joins TRBV5-4 and TRBJ1-2, with 7 bases fitting TRBD1. This CDR3 has 15 amino acids. J gave up 4 bases and V 5 bases, and 11 bases lay outside the gene matches. In germline, CDR1 is SGHNT, CDR2 YYREEE (reference sequence). The CDR3 is CASSSSTGSVYGYTF. The CDR3 DNA reads TGTGCCAGCAGTTCGTCGACAGGGAGCGTCTATGGCTACACCTTC.

The chain uses TRBV5-1 and TRBJ2-6; no definite D call. V was pared by 0 bases and J by 0 bases, with 4 bases between. Looked up from germline, CDR1 is SGHRS and CDR2 is YFSETQ. CDR3 length: 15 residues. The CDR3 spells CASSLDLSGANVLTF. The CDR3 bases are TGCGCCAGCAGCTTGGATCTCTCTGGGGCCAACGTCCTGACTTTC.

The chain uses TRBV19 and TRBJ2-4; 14 bases are a match to TRBD2. Germline-derived CDR1 and CDR2 are LNHDA and SQIVND (reference sequence). Trimming removed 3 bases from V and 6 bases from J; junction bases left unmatched: 4. This CDR3 is 16 amino acids long. CDR3 sequence reads: CASSMTSGRVANIQYF. CDR3 DNA sequence: TGTGCCAGTAGTATGACTAGCGGGAGGGTGGCAAACATTCAGTACTTC.

The chain combines TRBV28 with TRBJ2-3; TRBD1 aligns across 7 bases. Germline trimming cut 5 bases from V and 3 bases from J; bases unmatched to any gene: 8. The CDR3 is 15 residues long. Germline CDR1 and CDR2: MDHEN and SYDVKM. This chain's CDR3 is CASSIRQGGTDTQYF. CDR3 in DNA: TGTGCCAGCAGTATCCGACAGGGTGGTACAGATACGCAGTATTTT.

This chain links TRBV30 with TRBJ2-1, with D tentatively TRBD2 (6 bases). V shed 1 base and J shed 5 bases, with 18 bases lying between them. Germline CDR1 and CDR2: GTSNPN and SVGIG (reference sequence). CDR3 size: 16 residues. CDR3 DNA: TGTGCCTGGAGTGCCCCCAGAACGGGAGTCCACAATGAGCAGTTCTTC. It yields the protein CAWSAPRTGVHNEQFF.

This chain connects TRBV7-6 to TRBJ1-6; TRBD1 matches at 9 bases. The J segment lost 12 bases and the V segment lost 5 bases, leaving 5 bases of the junction unmatched. Per germline, CDR1 SGHVS and CDR2 FNYEAQ. CDR3 length: 13 amino acids. DNA of the CDR3: TGTGCCAGCAGCGAGGACAGGGGCCGACCCCTCCACTTT. Protein product: CASSEDRGRPLHF.

V gene TRBV30 combines with J gene TRBJ2-4; 7 bases line up with TRBD1. After removal of 2 bases from V and 1 base from J, the junction contained 8 bases not matched to a gene. CDR1 is GTSNPN, CDR2 SVGIG, per germline (reference sequence). This CDR3 is 16 amino acids long. The CDR3 bases are TGTGCCTGGAGTAGGGATCTACAGGGGGCCAAAAACATTCAGTACTTC. This encodes CAWSRDLQGAKNIQYF. The full variable domain, completed using reference TRBV30 and TRBJ2-4, is SQTIHQWPATLVQPVGSPLSLECTVEGTSNPNLYWYRQAAGRGLQLLFYSVGIGQISSEVPQNLSASRPQDRQFILSSKKLLLSDSGFYLCAWSRDLQGAKNIQYFGAGTRLSVL.

The chain has TRBV7-2 and TRBJ2-6, with D tentatively TRBD2 (5 bases). CDR3 length: 16 residues. Germline CDR1 reads SGHTA; CDR2 reads FQGNSA. V was clipped by 5 bases and J by 0 bases, with 11 bases between them. In nucleotides, the CDR3 is TGTGCCAGCAGCCCAGCGGCGGGCTCTGGGGCCAACGTCCTGACTTTC. This sequence encodes CASSPAAGSGANVLTF.

J is TRBJ2-1 and V is TRBV28, with TRBD2 identical over 8 bases. Germline lookup yields CDR1 MDHEN and CDR2 SYDVKM. The CDR3 loop spans 15 amino acids. The ends lost 2 bases at V and 7 bases at J; junction bases unmatched: 7. This chain's CDR3 is CASSLRAGVRNEQFF. The CDR3 region has the DNA TGTGCCAGCAGTTTACGAGCGGGAGTTAGGAATGAGCAGTTCTTC.

In this sample, this clone turned up a few times. The chain joins TRBV4-1 to TRBJ1-5; maybe TRBD1 (5 bases). V gave up 0 bases and J gave up 5 bases, with 11 bases separating them. There are 15 residues in the CDR3. Germline V lookup: CDR1 MGHRA, CDR2 YSYEKL. CDR3 residues: CASSQEGRYDQPQHF. As DNA, the CDR3 is TGCGCCAGCAGCCAAGAGGGGCGGTATGATCAGCCCCAGCATTTT.

The genes are TRBV23-1 and TRBJ2-1; 7 bases fit TRBD1. TRBV23-1 is treated as an ORF (open reading frame) with a function not yet certain. The CDR3 covers 13 residues. With V trimmed by 8 bases and J by 0 bases, 1 base remained unmatched. The CDR3 coding sequence is TGCGCCAGCGGACAGGCCTCCTACAATGAGCAGTTCTTC. It codes for CASGQASYNEQFF.

This clone has only a few counts. The sample has other DNA sequences that encode this CDR3 too. V and J are TRBV18 and TRBJ1-6; D uncertain. This CDR3 has 13 residues. V gave up 2 bases and J gave up 7 bases, with 6 bases separating them. Germline V gene data show CDR1 as KGHSH and CDR2 as LQKENI. CDR3 residues: CASSPGNNSPLHF. The CDR3 DNA follows: TGTGCCAGCTCACCAGGGAACAATTCACCCCTCCACTTT.

The chain links TRBV25-1 to TRBJ2-7; the match to TRBD2 covers 8 bases. The CDR3 has 13 residues. CDR1 MGHDK and CDR2 SYGVNS come from the germline V gene. V lost 6 bases, J lost 0 bases, and 1 base stayed unmatched. CDR3 nucleotides: TGTGCCAGCAGCACTAGCGGCTCCTACGAGCAGTACTTC. Protein product: CASSTSGSYEQYF.

This chain connects TRBV30 to TRBJ2-3; TRBD2 is a possible D gene (6 bases). Looked up from germline, CDR1 is GTSNPN and CDR2 is SVGIG (reference sequence). The ends were cut back, 4 bases at V and 6 bases at J, with 11 bases in the middle. This CDR3 region has 12 residues. The CDR3 nucleotides read TGTGCCTGGAACCTCGGAGGGGATACGCAGTATTTT. As protein: CAWNLGGDTQYF.

The chain employs TRBV6-4 and TRBJ2-1; 9 nucleotides align to TRBD2. V lost 4 bases and J lost 7; bases outside the gene matches: 8. Germline values: CDR1 MRHNA, CDR2 SNTAGT. The CDR3 extends over 15 amino acids. DNA of the CDR3: TGTGCCAGCAGTGGGCGACTAGCGGACCGGAATGAGCAGTTCTTC. This codes for CASSGRLADRNEQFF.

The rearrangement uses TRBV6-5 and TRBJ1-1; D might be TRBD1 (6 bases). V lost 6 bases, J lost 11 bases, and 22 bases lay in between. The germline CDR1 and CDR2 sequences are MNHEY and SVGAGI. This CDR3 is 14 amino acids long. CDR3 sequence: CASSFSFRGRLAFF. CDR3 nucleotides: TGTGCCAGCAGCTTTTCCTTCCGGGGGCGGTTGGCTTTCTTT.

The rearrangement joins TRBV27 to TRBJ2-7; D gene uncertain. This CDR3 is 14 amino acids long. Deletions cut 2 bases from V and 7 bases from J, with 15 bases between. Germline values: CDR1 MNHEY, CDR2 SMNVEV (reference sequence). The CDR3 protein is CASSLRPQSTEQYV. The CDR3 DNA sequence: TGTGCCAGCAGTTTAAGACCCCAATCTACGGAGCAGTACGTC.

Only one count was recorded for this clone. The chain couples TRBV28 to TRBJ2-7, with D perhaps TRBD1 or TRBD2 (5 bases each). Germline values: CDR1 MDHEN, CDR2 SYDVKM. Trimming shortened V by 6 bases and J by 0 bases, and 12 bases separated the two germline ends. The length of the CDR3 is 14 residues. CDR3 sequence (DNA): TGTGCCAGCAGGGGGACCGGAGGCTCCTACGAGCAGTACGTC. It encodes CASRGTGGSYEQYV.

This chain uses TRBV9 with TRBJ2-3; 9 positions match TRBD2. This CDR3 is built from 16 residues. Germline values: CDR1 SGDLS, CDR2 YYNGEE. J was trimmed by 2 bases and V by 0 bases; bases with no gene match: 4. The CDR3 coding sequence is TGTGCCAGCAGCGTAGAGGCTAGCGGGACCACAGATACGCAGTATTTT. Protein sequence: CASSVEASGTTDTQYF.

The chain is built from TRBV7-2 and TRBJ2-2, with D possibly being TRBD2 (6 bases). CDR3 length: 13 residues. V was shortened by 3 bases and J by 7 bases, with 9 bases between the two germline ends. From germline, CDR1 is SGHTA and CDR2 FQGNSA. CDR3 in DNA: TGTGCCAGCAGCTTCGGGAGTGGCGGGGAGCTGTTTTTT. Its protein is CASSFGSGGELFF.

A few counts support this clone. The V call is TRBV30, the J call TRBJ1-1; 9 nucleotides align to TRBD1. Germline V lookup: CDR1 GTSNPN, CDR2 SVGIG (reference sequence). This CDR3 comprises 16 residues. The V gene end was trimmed by 4 bases and the J gene end by 1 base; junction bases not matched to a gene: 10. The chain's CDR3 is CAWISPGTGKNTEAFF. CDR3 DNA: TGTGCCTGGATCAGTCCCGGGACAGGGAAGAACACTGAAGCTTTCTTT. Together with reference TRBV30 and TRBJ1-1, the CDR3 gives the full variable domain: SQTIHQWPATLVQPVGSPLSLECTVEGTSNPNLYWYRQAAGRGLQLLFYSVGIGQISSEVPQNLSASRPQDRQFILSSKKLLLSDSGFYLCAWISPGTGKNTEAFFGQGTRLTVV.

The V and J genes are TRBV2 and TRBJ1-6; D ambiguous. The CDR3 runs 13 residues. Trimming pared 8 bases from V and 8 bases from J, leaving 13 bases between. CDR1 is SNHLY and CDR2 is FYNNEI in the germline V gene. The CDR3 is CASEAQGYSPLHF. CDR3 sequence (DNA): TGTGCCAGCGAGGCCCAAGGGTATTCACCCCTCCACTTT.

The CDR3 reads CASSYSDSGNTIYF. DNA for the CDR3: TGTGCCAGCAGTTACTCGGACTCTGGAAACACCATATATTTT. The rearrangement joins TRBV6-6 to TRBJ1-3; D call uncertain. The CDR3 sequence is 14 residues long. The germline V gene encodes CDR1 MNHNY and CDR2 SVGAGI (reference sequence). V lost 0 bases and J 0 bases, leaving 3 bases between the germline ends.